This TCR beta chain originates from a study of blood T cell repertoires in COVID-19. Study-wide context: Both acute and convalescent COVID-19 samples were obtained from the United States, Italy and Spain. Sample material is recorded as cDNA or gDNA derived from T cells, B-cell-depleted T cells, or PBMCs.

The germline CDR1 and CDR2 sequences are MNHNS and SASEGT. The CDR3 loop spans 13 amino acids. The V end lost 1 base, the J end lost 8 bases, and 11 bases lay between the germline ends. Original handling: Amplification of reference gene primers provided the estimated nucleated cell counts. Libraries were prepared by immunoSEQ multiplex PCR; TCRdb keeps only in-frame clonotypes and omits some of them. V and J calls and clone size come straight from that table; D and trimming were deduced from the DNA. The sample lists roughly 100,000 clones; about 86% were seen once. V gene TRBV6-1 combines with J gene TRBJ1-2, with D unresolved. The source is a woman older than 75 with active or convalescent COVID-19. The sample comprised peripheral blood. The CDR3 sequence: CASSEVLLSGYTF. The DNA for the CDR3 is TGTGCCAGCAGTGAAGTCCTTCTTTCCGGCTACACCTTC.